This TCR beta chain was sequenced for a study of cytomegalovirus exposure and HLA in healthy donors (dated by TCRdb to 2015 to 2018). Context from the whole study: According to an earlier analysis of 550 to 750 of the donors, about 179 million T cells yielded 120 million or so unique TCR beta sequences and about 300 Gb of sequence data. An earlier analysis of 587 of the donors applied high-throughput TCR beta sequencing to assess whether each TCR beta V gene segment acted as functional or pseudogenic. Using immunosequencing, the study profiled T cell repertoires from 500 to 800 subjects and related those repertoires to cytomegalovirus serostatus. The later analysis used no new phenotypic data to find candidate immune exposures, relying instead on TCR beta sequences and their occurrence across donors. In a later analysis, previously published TCR beta repertoires from 500 to 750 donors were re-analyzed and high-resolution HLA genotyping was added so that TCR occurrence patterns could be studied. The study was designed to test whether signatures of past pathogen exposure could be identified by cataloging public T cell receptors. The genetic ancestry cluster associated with self-reported Caucasian donors included 65% to 90% of the approximately 410 genotyped donors. A separate validation cohort of approximately 130 different subjects was used in addition to the roughly 700-subject first cohort. Both class I and class II loci were covered by HLA typing, at four-digit resolution. A few DR-DQ haplotypes were treated as single units for association and clustering because of strong linkage in the cohort. To predict cytomegalovirus infection status, the study combined high-throughput TCR immunosequencing, statistical association of individual TCRs with disease status, and machine learning. The number of typed donors differed by locus: roughly 629-630 for A, B, C, DRB1 and DQB1; 500 to 550 for DQA1; 600 to 610 for DPA1; and some 430 for DPB1. Every repertoire in the discovery cohort had been generated on one and the same sequencing platform. Alongside the repertoire data, information on donor age, sex, ethnicity and CMV serostatus was compiled. An early release that covered fewer than 800 HLA-typed donors contained about 290 gigabases of sequencing data and around 85 million unique TCR sequences. Across around 400 genotyped donors of the cohort, an average of about 240,000 unique TCR beta nucleotide sequences per donor were sequenced, and 15% to 20% of those sequences were non-productive. Genome-wide SNP genotypes for about 55% of the roughly 670 donors were used in a later genetic analysis, which treated that subset as a discovery cohort.

In total, approximately 610 healthy bone marrow donors made up the cohort. At the time of sampling, all cohort members were nominally healthy, though unrecorded immune exposures were likely present. The donor was CMV seropositive and was included in the group of around 300 seropositive cohort members. A peripheral blood sample was collected from each donor, and TCR beta sequencing was performed on peripheral blood mononuclear cells. The Qiagen DNeasy Blood Extraction Kit was used to extract genomic DNA from the blood cell samples. As for this clone: Its antigen remains undetermined. Per-base qualities were not stored, and no clone one base away is much larger.

The study at large found these results: Some IMGT-functional V segments, including TRBV6-2 and TRBV6-3, could not be told apart with the 87-base-pair reads, so those segments were excluded. Linkage disequilibrium might explain the correlated functional status among segregating V segments, but an unknown experimental factor could not be excluded. The sequencing pipeline was judged likely to have produced a cluster of highly shared sequence variants as a technical artifact. The classifier was reported to diagnose cytomegalovirus status with high specificity and sensitivity in both the original cohort and the validation cohort. This cohort had only TCR beta chains sequenced, and the lack of alpha or paired-chain data limited which features could be detected. In a later analysis, the rate of TCR association differed among HLA loci, with DRB1 alleles having the most associated TCRs and HLA-C alleles having the fewest. In vitro tests confirmed that three of the cytomegalovirus-associated TCR beta chains recognize cytomegalovirus antigens. Most TCR sequences were observed very rarely across donors, whereas some public TCRs were present in many individuals. At a false discovery rate of 0.05, a later analysis linked about 16,000 TCR beta sequences to specific HLA alleles. A further reported finding was that TCR beta sequences accurately predicted the HLA-A and HLA-B alleles for most subjects in the first cohort. For the cohort, immune exposure information was limited to CMV serostatus. Sequencing depth was assumed to be roughly uniform across donors in the presence/absence analyses, though that assumption may not hold. Compared with the approximately 670-donor mean, donors in an Asian-associated ancestry cluster had fewer N-insertions in productive TCRs, according to a later genetic analysis. It was suggested by the authors that the approach could potentially be generalized to other disease states and immunological phenotypes. A later analysis found that most CMV-associated TCR beta chains appeared HLA-restricted, with HLA associations seemingly driven largely by CMV exposure. Assigning TCR associations to individual alleles was difficult when HLA alleles, especially DR and DQ, strongly co-occurred. In an earlier analysis of fewer than 750 of the donors, most TCR beta V segments were observed in productive rearrangements about 87% or about 30% of the time, broadly matching IMGT annotations. Approximately 16 rarely observed V segments, including chromosome 9 orphons, were excluded from the earlier analysis of some 590 of the donors because counts were too low. According to a later analysis, parvovirus B19, influenza, CMV and Epstein-Barr virus appeared linked to several top co-occurrence clusters. HLA typing was unavailable for some donors at each locus, so association tests used only the typed subset. In the study, 164 TCR beta chains were listed as associated with cytomegalovirus. In a later genetic analysis, a missense DCLRE1C variant was associated with V-gene and J-gene trimming of TCR beta chains, and the association was replicated in an independent cohort. In a later analysis, HLA-associated TCR beta chains showed more clonal expansion and lower generation probabilities than non-associated chains that were equally common.

Unmatched junction bases come to 14, with V trimmed by 8 bases and J by 5 bases. Measured from the cysteine to the phenylalanine, the CDR3 is 15 residues long. Just the 45-base CDR3 DNA is kept, in frame starting at base 1. CDR1 and CDR2 are drawn from the germline V gene (reference sequence): MNHEY, SMNVEV. The library was built by means of the immunoSEQ multiplex PCR assay. For the multiplex PCR, a mixture combining 60 forward primers for TCR Vbeta segments and 13 reverse primers for TCR Jbeta segments was used. The CDR3 region of rearranged TCR beta genes was amplified from genomic DNA with a multiplex PCR assay. The amplified TCR beta libraries were sequenced on the Illumina HiSeq System as 87-base-pair reads. As for the authors' bioinformatics: Across the roughly 670 repertoires, a later analysis counted 80 million or so unique TCR beta chains, 8.5 million to 12 million of which were shared by at least two donors. Raw reads were error-corrected and collapsed into unique sequences with a nearest-neighbor algorithm that merged closely related sequences to remove PCR and sequencing errors. Alignment of CDR3 sequences to IMGT reference sequences was used to assign V, D and J gene segments. For a sequence to be retained, at least a six-nucleotide match to both a V gene segment and a J gene segment was required. Rearrangements were called productive when the CDR3 lacked stop codons and stayed in frame with V and J; all others were non-productive. CDR3 was defined by IMGT convention, running from the second conserved V-encoded cysteine to the conserved J-encoded phenylalanine. The earlier analysis of some 580 of the donors excluded any sequence lacking an unambiguous match to a single V gene segment. An earlier analysis of 587 of the donors classified V segments as functional when productive rearrangements were above 56.7% and as segregating when the standard deviation between donors was above 5%. A statistical classification framework was built to diagnose cytomegalovirus status from the catalog of TCR beta chain sequences. In a later analysis, TCR nucleotide sequences were compared against IMGT/GENE-DB human TR gene sequences so that V and J genes could be assigned. In a later analysis, CDR3 sequences and most-parsimonious VDJ recombination scenarios were assigned using the TCRdist pipeline. In a later analysis, every TCR beta chain was defined by the combination of its CDR3 amino acid sequence and its V-gene family, and reads without a unique V-gene family were dropped. In a later analysis, 450 to 600 highly shared, low-generation-probability nucleotide sequences were removed to address suspected cross-contamination and a sequencing artifact. For each public chain, a later analysis derived a clonal expansion index from normalized ranks of inferred template counts within each repertoire. In a later analysis, generation probabilities were computed using a VDJ recombination model fitted to out-of-frame rearrangements, and the results were checked against IGoR. In a later analysis, TCR-TCR, TCR-HLA and TCR-CMV co-occurrence was scored with hypergeometric tests, and a repertoire-size bias correction was applied to TCR pairs. A later analysis estimated false discovery rates by permuting HLA or CMV assignments 20 times. In a later analysis, co-occurring TCRs were grouped with DBSCAN, and TCRdist sequence similarity was added when clustering was performed within HLA-allele-positive subsets. Repertoires with fewer than 30,000 or more than 120,000 public chains were left out of co-occurrence clustering, as were a handful of repertoires with anomalous nucleotide sharing. In TCRdb, the immuneACCESS table is reduced to in-frame sequences with V and J assigned. These tables do not hold every clone; where another copy was compared, an unresolved V gene accounts for under half, and the others remain unexplained. The DNA was the basis for D and trimming; V, J and clone size are from that table. This sample has about 120,000 clones in its table, and about 73% of those were observed once. In total, the top ten clones hold approximately 3.5% of the sample.

The sequenced sample was PBMCs. This receptor chain uses TRBV27 and TRBJ2-5, and 7 junctional nucleotides match TRBD1. The sequence came from a woman aged 25 to 39 in good health and CMV-seropositive. The sequenced DNA is TGTGCCAGCCCCACCGACAGGGACGCCCGGGAGACCCAGTACTTC. Translated, this is CASPTDRDARETQYF.